This T cell receptor beta chain was observed in a study of early T cells in non-severe SARS-CoV-2 infection. This clonotype was detected only once. Its antigen is currently unknown. This sequence may be a read error, since a much larger clone differs from it by one base. Without the conserved terminal phenylalanine or tryptophan, this CDR3 likely stems from a read error. Per the germline V gene, CDR1 is SGHVS and CDR2 is FQNEAQ. The V and J ends lost 6 bases and 1 base respectively, with 13 bases between them. This CDR3 contains 15 residues. Findings and limits, study-wide: In VDJdb matching, anti-spike CD8 responses were favored while private and CD4 specificities went missing.

Individual cDNA molecules were tagged with unique molecular identifiers. One entry per CDR3 protein results from TCRdb running MiXCR on the 5' RACE reads. The table includes tens of thousands of distinct CDR3 sequences, roughly 12% detected once. J is TRBJ1-3 and V is TRBV7-8; D gene unclear. The clonotype originates from an adult who was a healthcare worker with PCR-confirmed SARS-CoV-2 infection or an uninfected control (not recorded which). The sequenced sample was whole blood. The CDR3 protein is CASSPHEGSGNTIYS. The CDR3 DNA sequence: TGTGCCAGCAGTCCACATGAGGGTTCTGGAAACACCATATATTCT.